These T cell receptor beta chains were read from a single sample in a study of T cell responses to AZD1222 COVID-19 vaccine. Measured with immunoSEQ multiplex PCR; TCRdb has only the in-frame clones, and not every one. The sample carries about 150,000 clones, about 87% recorded once. Sequenced here: peripheral blood, sampled 28 days after the second AZD1222 dose. These receptor sequences come from an adult who received the AZD1222 COVID-19 vaccine. Both conserved end residues are part of each CDR3. A D gene is named only where the DNA matches it firmly. Size values are once, few and many counts, or a class for expanded clones, and some rows have none.

V gene	clone size	D gene	J gene	CDR3 DNA	CDR3 protein
TRBV3-1/TRBV3-2	once	NA	TRBJ1-5	TGTGCCAGCAGCCAAGCAGTGAAGGGCAGGACCTCGGTAAGCAATCAGCCCCAGCATTTT	CASSQAVKGRTSVSNQPQHF
TRBV18	NA	NA	TRBJ1-1	TGTGCCAGCTCTCTCAGGGAGTCTACTGAAGCTTTCTTT	CASSLRESTEAFF
TRBV27	NA	TRBD1	TRBJ1-2	TGTGCCAGCAGTTTAGGCCTGGGACAGGGGGGCTACACCTTC	CASSLGLGQGGYTF
TRBV6-5	NA	TRBD2	TRBJ2-7	TGTGCCACCAAGCGGGAGGGCCAATCCTACGAGCAGTACTTC	CATKREGQSYEQYF
TRBV3-1/TRBV3-2	NA	TRBD2	TRBJ2-1	TGTGCCAGCAGCCCAGGGACTAGCGGGGACCTCCCCCCCAGCTCCTACAATGAGCAGTTCTTC	CASSPGTSGDLPPSSYNEQFF
TRBV11-2	NA	NA	TRBJ2-1	TGTGCCAGCAGCTTAGGGGGCAGGACAAACAATGAGCAGTTCTTC	CASSLGGRTNNEQFF
TRBV7-9	NA	NA	TRBJ2-7	TGTGCCAGCAGCTTAGACCCAGGGAGCCCTTCCCAGTACTACGAGCAGTACTTC	CASSLDPGSPSQYYEQYF
TRBV19	NA	TRBD2	TRBJ2-1	TGTGCCAGTAGTATGCTAGCGGGACCCTACAATGAGCAGTTCTTC	CASSMLAGPYNEQFF
TRBV7-2	once	NA	TRBJ1-5	TGTGCCAGCAGCTTAGATTCAACAGGTCGAAGGCATTTT	CASSLDSTGRRHF
TRBV29-1	NA	NA	TRBJ2-7	TGCAGCTTCCAGAGGCGGGGATCCTACGAGCAGTACTTC	CSFQRRGSYEQYF
TRBV7-3	NA	TRBD2	TRBJ2-1	TGTGCCAGCAGTTACGTTCGTAGCGGGAGCTACAATGAGCAGTTCTTC	CASSYVRSGSYNEQFF
TRBV18	NA	TRBD1	TRBJ2-7	TGTGCCAGCTCACCAAGGACAGGCCTGGACGAGCAGTACTTC	CASSPRTGLDEQYF
TRBV7-6	NA	TRBD1	TRBJ1-4	TGTGCCAGCAGCCTCACAACCGGACGGACAGGGAATGAAAAACTGTTTTTT	CASSLTTGRTGNEKLFF
TRBV6-5	NA	NA	TRBJ2-2	TGTGCCAGCAGGCCCCGGGGCGAAGCCACCGGGGAGCTGTTTTTT	CASRPRGEATGELFF
TRBV5-1	NA	NA	TRBJ2-7	TGCGCCAGCAGCCTGGGATACTCCTACGAGCAGTACTTC	CASSLGYSYEQYF
TRBV19	NA	TRBD2	TRBJ2-5	TGTGCCAGTAGTATCAGACGCCTAGCGGGAGGGAGTGAGACCCAGTACTTC	CASSIRRLAGGSETQYF
TRBV27	once	TRBD1	TRBJ2-2	TGTGCCAGCAGTCGCCTACAGGGGGGCAGTAACGGGGAGCTGTTTTTT	CASSRLQGGSNGELFF
TRBV5-1	NA	TRBD2	TRBJ2-3	TGCGCCAGCAGCTCCGGACTAGCGGGGACAGGATATACGCAATATTTT	CASSSGLAGTGYTQYF
TRBV4-1	NA	NA	TRBJ1-5	TGCGCCAGCAGCCAAGAAGTGGACCAGCCCCAGCATTTT	CASSQEVDQPQHF
TRBV4-1	NA	NA	TRBJ2-5	TGCGCCAGCAGCCACCCCCGGTCGGGAACCCAAGAGACCCAGTACTTC	CASSHPRSGTQETQYF
TRBV12-3/TRBV12-4	NA	NA	TRBJ1-5	TGTGCCAGCAAAGTAGCGAGCAATCAGCCCCAGCATTTT	CASKVASNQPQHF
TRBV10-3	NA	NA	TRBJ1-5	TGTGCCATCAGTGACCCGGACTATGGTAGCAATCAGCCCCAGCATTTT	CAISDPDYGSNQPQHF
TRBV6-4	NA	NA	TRBJ2-7	TGTGCCAGCAATGGACAGAGACTGGTCGAGCAGTACTTC	CASNGQRLVEQYF
TRBV28	NA	NA	TRBJ2-7	TGTGCCAGCAGTCCCCGCAGGGGAGACGAGCAGTACTTC	CASSPRRGDEQYF
TRBV7-2	NA	NA	TRBJ1-4	TGTGCCAGCAGCTTTATTGGAGACACCAATGAAAAACTGTTTTTT	CASSFIGDTNEKLFF
TRBV5-5	once	NA	TRBJ2-1	TGTGCCAGCAGCTTGGGCCGACAGTACAATGAGCAGTTCTTC	CASSLGRQYNEQFF
TRBV5-1	NA	NA	TRBJ2-3	TGCGCCAGCAGTTTGGGTGGGGAGAGTACGCAGTATTTT	CASSLGGESTQYF
TRBV7-6	NA	TRBD1	TRBJ1-6	TGTGCCAGCAGCCCGGCGTCCCCGACCGGGACAGCAAATAATTCACCCCTCCACTTT	CASSPASPTGTANNSPLHF
TRBV20-1	NA	TRBD2	TRBJ2-2	TGCAGTGCTAGTGGCGCGGGAGACGGAACCGGGGAGCTGTTTTTT	CSASGAGDGTGELFF
TRBV5-5	NA	NA	TRBJ2-3	TGTGCCAGCAGCTTGGCCCCAGGCACAGATACGCAGTATTTT	CASSLAPGTDTQYF
TRBV5-4	NA	TRBD2	TRBJ2-1	TGTGCCAGCAGCTTGGGGGGGACTAGCGGGAGGGCCAACAATGAGCAGTTCTTC	CASSLGGTSGRANNEQFF
TRBV29-1	NA	NA	TRBJ1-1	TGCAGCGTCGCTGAGACAGAAGCTTTCTTT	CSVAETEAFF
TRBV5-1	few	NA	TRBJ2-4	TGCGCCAGCAGCCTAGGGACCCTAGCCAAAAACATTCAGTACTTC	CASSLGTLAKNIQYF
TRBV7-9	NA	NA	TRBJ1-2	TGTGCCAGCAGTCGACAGCACTATGGCTACACCTTC	CASSRQHYGYTF
TRBV2	NA	NA	TRBJ1-1	TGTGCCAGCACGTCCCAAACCGGGACCCGTTGTTTCTTT	CASTSQTGTRCFF